A selection of T cell receptor beta chains follows, all from one sample in a study of OX40 agonist ivuxolimab in advanced cancers. Repertoires were generated with immunoSEQ multiplex PCR, while TCRdb's copy carries only in-frame clones and drops some. This sample yields 40,000 to 55,000 clones, of which roughly 80% are seen a single time; under 30% belongs to the top ten. The sample in question was CD4+ or CD8+ T cells sorted from blood, obtained in a trial of the OX40 agonist ivuxolimab. Receptor source: an adult with an advanced solid tumor such as melanoma, head and neck, liver or kidney cancer. The CDR3 runs from the conserved cysteine through the conserved F or W. D genes are given only for firm matches. The size entry is marked missing in some rows and otherwise reads once, few, many or a size class.

v_gene	abundance	d_gene	j_gene	CDR3aa	CDR3nt
TRBV7-2	-	-	TRBJ2-2	CASSWRGGELFF	TGTGCCAGCAGCTGGCGGGGCGGGGAGCTGTTTTTT
TRBV27	-	-	TRBJ2-7	CASSPGHFYEQYF	TGTGCCAGCAGTCCGGGACACTTCTACGAGCAGTACTTC
TRBV7-6	-	-	TRBJ2-7	CASSLRGAAYEQYF	TGTGCCAGCAGCTTACGGGGTGCAGCGTACGAGCAGTACTTC
TRBV6-5	-	TRBD2	TRBJ2-2	CASRALAGGTGELFF	TGTGCCAGCAGGGCCCTAGCGGGAGGCACCGGGGAGCTGTTTTTT
TRBV2	-	TRBD1	TRBJ1-2	CASSRIPLGQSSNYGYTF	TGTGCCAGCAGTCGAATCCCTCTGGGACAGTCATCTAACTATGGCTACACCTTC
TRBV7-9	once	-	TRBJ2-7	CASAPTGQGSFEQYF	TGTGCCAGCGCTCCCACCGGTCAGGGAAGTTTCGAGCAGTACTTC
TRBV27	-	-	TRBJ2-1	CASSLWAGTYNNEQFF	TGTGCCAGCAGTTTATGGGCGGGGACATATAACAATGAGCAGTTCTTC
TRBV4-1	-	-	TRBJ1-5	CASSVDYEGGNQPQHF	TGCGCCAGCAGCGTCGACTACGAGGGGGGCAATCAGCCCCAGCATTTT
TRBV6-1	-	-	TRBJ2-7	CASSEAGEQYF	TGTGCCAGCAGTGAAGCGGGGGAGCAGTACTTC
TRBV28	-	TRBD2	TRBJ2-2	CASRPGLAGGRGTGELFF	TGTGCCAGCAGACCGGGACTAGCGGGAGGCAGGGGTACCGGGGAGCTGTTTTTT
TRBV5-5	few	-	TRBJ2-7	CASSFGYSYEQYF	TGTGCCAGCAGCTTTGGGTACTCATACGAGCAGTACTTC
TRBV4-1	-	TRBD2	TRBJ2-5	CASSQVSGSDYQETQYF	TGCGCCAGCAGCCAAGTCAGCGGGAGCGATTACCAAGAGACCCAGTACTTC
TRBV7-6	-	-	TRBJ2-7	CASSLTVNYEQYF	TGTGCCAGCAGCTTAACAGTGAACTACGAGCAGTACTTC
TRBV9	-	-	TRBJ1-1	CASSVVKGTMNTEAFF	TGTGCCAGCAGCGTAGTGAAGGGGACGATGAACACTGAAGCTTTCTTT
TRBV7-9	-	-	TRBJ2-7	CATGGTPHYEQYF	TGTGCCACCGGTGGGACGCCGCACTACGAGCAGTACTTC
TRBV7-8	-	-	TRBJ1-1	CASSLGRGLGGNTEAFF	TGTGCCAGCAGCTTAGGCAGGGGTTTAGGGGGGAACACTGAAGCTTTCTTT
TRBV27	-	TRBD2	TRBJ2-7	CASSLGLAGGEQYF	TGTGCCAGCAGTTTAGGGCTAGCGGGGGGGGAGCAGTACTTC
TRBV25-1	-	-	TRBJ2-5	CASSARETVRQETQYF	TGTGCCAGCAGCGCCCGAGAGACAGTACGCCAAGAGACCCAGTACTTC
TRBV9	few	-	TRBJ1-2	CASSPDGEGGDGYTF	TGTGCCAGCAGCCCCGACGGGGAGGGGGGCGATGGCTACACCTTC
TRBV10-2	-	-	TRBJ2-6	CASSESPTDPGANVLTF	TGCGCCAGCAGTGAGTCTCCCACAGACCCTGGGGCCAACGTCCTGACTTTC
TRBV7-3	-	TRBD2	TRBJ2-7	CASSLTGLAGDEQYF	TGTGCCAGCAGCCTGACGGGACTAGCGGGGGATGAGCAGTACTTC
TRBV9	once	TRBD2	TRBJ2-7	CASSPSPGLAETYEQYF	TGTGCCAGCAGCCCCTCGCCGGGACTAGCGGAGACCTACGAGCAGTACTTC
TRBV28	-	-	TRBJ1-1	CASSQGYTEAFF	TGTGCCAGCAGCCAGGGGTACACTGAAGCTTTCTTT
TRBV4-1	-	TRBD1	TRBJ2-7	CASSQRDSDPSYEQYF	TGCGCCAGCAGCCAACGGGACAGTGACCCCTCCTACGAGCAGTACTTC